The source of this T cell receptor beta chain is a study of tumor-infiltrating lymphocytes in localized non-small cell lung cancer (dated by TCRdb to 2020 to 2023). As for the study more broadly: Several histologies were represented in the cohort, which also included both smokers and never-smokers as well as patients whose samples were collected after neoadjuvant chemotherapy. From each patient came resected tumor tissue plus uninvolved lung tissue from that same patient, and the uninvolved lung tissue was described as non-adjacent to the tumor. The same patients underwent several integrated assays, with TCR sequencing performed together with flow cytometry, multiplex immunofluorescence, RNA-seq, exome sequencing and proteomics. The overall ICON cohort comprised some 140 surgical patients with localized non-small cell lung cancer whose tumors were resected. A total of around 50 patients were included in the paired tumor versus uninvolved lung comparison of immunoSEQ T-cell fraction. The investigation overall reported the following: Since assay coverage differed from patient to patient depending on how much tissue was available, TCR sequencing was done for only a subset of the cohort. In line with immunofluorescence CD3 counts, TCRbeta sequencing supported higher T cell infiltration in tumors compared with uninvolved lung tissue. No difference in TCR-derived T-cell fraction was observed between the flow cytometry-defined immunotypes IM1 (good prognosis) and IM2 (poor prognosis). Because different assays used different pieces of the same tissue, intratumor heterogeneity could not be separated from technical variation.

TCR sequencing with the immunoSEQ assay provided the T-cell fraction in tumor and uninvolved lung tissue. In the authors' own workflow: For survival analysis, patients were divided into high (upper tertile) and low (lower two tertiles) T-cell fraction groups, which were compared by log-rank test. A signed-rank test was used to check for differences in T-cell fraction between paired tumor and uninvolved lung. TCRdb mirrors the immuneACCESS table, restricted to in-frame sequences. Some clones are absent from its copies; in checked studies, under half trace to an unresolved V gene, and the reason for the others is unknown. That table gives V, J and clone size, and the DNA gave D and trimming. The sample data list about 11,000 clones, and 80% to 90% of these were observed just once. The biggest ten clones account for 7.8% of the sample. ICON enrollment began in early 2016, and the last patient was enrolled in late 2018. From a subcohort of some 76 patients, fresh tumor and matched uninvolved tissue were collected for in-depth immune analyses, including TCR sequencing. TCR sequencing was performed on DNA isolated from bulk tissue, without cell sorting.

With regard to this clone: The antigen this receptor binds is unknown. Base qualities are not provided; no much larger clone lies one nucleotide away.

CDR1 LGHNA and CDR2 YSLEER are derived from the germline V gene. The CDR3 spans 14 residues, from the cysteine through the phenylalanine. The entry retains the CDR3 DNA only, 42 bases that are in frame from base 1. V and J lose 0 bases and 1 base, and a span of 6 bases separates them. The chain employs TRBV4-3 and TRBJ1-1, with the D gene too uncertain to name. Source material: uninvolved lung tissue not adjacent to the tumor. The TCR originated in a human donor with non-small cell lung cancer. The CDR3 region: CASSQERSNTEAFF. At the DNA level, the sequence is TGCGCCAGCAGCCAAGAACGGTCGAACACTGAAGCTTTCTTT.